This TCR beta chain was documented in a study of lymphopenia after photon versus proton radiotherapy. The CDR3 has 15 residues. The ends lost 0 bases at V and 2 bases at J; junction bases unmatched: 3. Germline CDR1 is SGHAT and CDR2 is FQNNGV. Broader study findings: Better survival with proton therapy was suggested as possible, not demonstrated. Oligoclonal CD8+ Temra expansion after nadir drove photon patients' diversity drop. Relative stability marked proton patients; photon patients lost diversity and naive cells.

Comments on this clone: Antigen unknown.

Profiled with immunoSEQ multiplex PCR; TCRdb holds only in-frame clones, not every one. The repertoire holds 55,000 to 70,000 clones, with around 92% as singletons. Specimen: peripheral blood, collected from a patient treated with photon-based radiotherapy. This chain uses TRBV11-2 with TRBJ2-7, with 8 nucleotides matching TRBD1. The TCR comes from a woman aged 40 to 50 with cholangiocarcinoma. The CDR3 here is CASSLEGTGAYEQYF. The CDR3 DNA reads as TGTGCCAGCAGCTTAGAAGGGACAGGAGCCTACGAGCAGTACTTC.